This TCR beta chain was captured in a study of T cells in women clearing cervical HPV infection (dated by TCRdb to the late 2010s). At the level of the whole study: Cases were 25 women with histologically confirmed HPV16-related CIN3 or worse, including a couple of invasive cancers. The parent cohort enrolled about 9,700 women aged 18 or older in Guanacaste, Costa Rica, in 1993 to 1994 and followed the women for around seven years. As quality controls, five blinded duplicates were added to each group, bringing the total to about 60 samples made up of about 50 participants and 10 or so replicates. HLA typing was available for only a few women, so HLA type could not be excluded as a confounder. The approximately 26 controls were women who cleared a single incident HPV16 infection within 12 months without developing precancer or cancer. For cases, a median interval of approximately 140 days, with an interquartile range of 90 to 200 days, was observed between lesion detection and blood sampling. Median age was roughly 33 years in cases versus less than 40 in controls, and baseline characteristics did not differ significantly. Cases and controls were matched on age within five years and on year of sample collection. Case blood was taken at the visit when the lesion was first identified, whereas control blood was taken when infection was no longer detected. This exploratory proof-of-principle case-control study, nested within the Guanacaste HPV Natural History Study in Costa Rica, compared TCR repertoires among women with different cervical HPV16 outcomes.

TCR beta CDR3 regions were amplified by multiplex PCR from an average of roughly 1,200 ng genomic DNA per sample using the immunoSEQ assay. To correct primer bias, the assay used a complete synthetic TCR repertoire to set an amplification baseline. The amplicons were sequenced on the Illumina platform. As for the original processing: Error correction of the sequences involved clustering with frequency ratios plus a modified nearest-neighbor algorithm, after which the sequences were analyzed in the immunoSEQ Analyzer using IMGT gene definitions. At each rarefaction depth, TCR richness and evenness were averaged across 20 rarefaction repeats, and any sample with fewer sequences than the depth was left out. Relative abundances of V, D and J genes were compared between groups using Wilcoxon rank sum tests, with FDR correction applied. Blinded duplicates gave an intraclass correlation of around 96% for TCR richness and an average of around 76% across about 65 gene segments. TCRdb obtained this table from immuneACCESS and retained in-frame rearrangements with V and J assigned. These tables miss some clones; where compared with another copy, unresolved V genes account for less than half of the shortfall, and the remainder is unexplained. V, J and clone size were drawn from that table, and D and trimming were deduced from the DNA. This sample's listing comprises about 22,000 clones. The ten largest make up approximately 12% of the sample.

Its CDR3 holds 13 amino acids, cysteine through phenylalanine. Sequencing covers 30 bases of the CDR3, shown here with the frame starting at base 1. CDR1 SGHNT and CDR2 YYREEE were looked up in the germline V gene (reference sequence). General conclusions and limits of the study: Significantly higher TCR repertoire richness was observed in CIN3+ cases than in controls across sequencing depths, whereas no difference in evenness was found. Whether associations preceded infection or resulted from infection could not be shown with the cross-sectional design, and effector/memory subsets and HPV-specific T cells were not isolated. TRBV6-7 relative abundance was lower in cases than in controls (roughly 0.12% versus 0.15%; Bonferroni P = 0.0008). Because the number of T cells per sample was unknown, the richness differences could reflect varying T-cell content rather than repertoire biology. By combining richness with V gene abundances, random forest classifiers separated cases from controls with an estimated AUC of around 0.8.

Every participant had a single incident cervical HPV16 infection, and prevalent HPV16 infections were excluded. Cervical HPV DNA was detected with MY09/MY11 PCR, and genotyping was done by dot-blot hybridization. Around 15 mL of heparinized blood were centrifuged, and the buffy coat was split into aliquots, frozen at -30 degrees C, and then kept at -80 degrees C. Genomic DNA was extracted from buffy coat specimens using QIAGEN kits. Turning to this clone: Its antigen remains undetermined. At one of its ends the junction is not consistent with the germline gene, which may arise from a read error. The missing CDR3 end, 3 residues past where the read stops, is filled in from the germline J gene.

The TCR sequence derives from a woman aged 18 to 75 with a cervical HPV16 infection that either progressed to CIN3+ or cleared (not recorded which). The sequencing sample was made of blood buffy coat. The chain uses TRBV5-4 and TRBJ2-5, with the identity of the D gene unclear. The CDR3 protein sequence reads: CASSLVYQETQYF. Incomplete CDR3 DNA: TGTGCCAGCAGCTTGGTATACCAGGAGACC.